In this sample, the clone carrying this TCR beta chain is medium-sized. What it recognizes is unknown. Generated by immunoSEQ multiplex PCR, the TCRdb table keeps only in-frame clones and is missing some. The sample shows about 5,000 clones, under 75% of them seen only once. The data were obtained in a study of CD4+ T cells in melanoma. Whole-study findings and limits: CD8+ T cell, macrophage and B cell function reportedly correlated with neoantigen-specific CD4+ T cells. Reportedly, melanoma neoantigen-specific CD4+ T cells showed varied differentiation states.

CDR1 is SGHDN, CDR2 FVKESK, per germline. V lost 4 bases to trimming and J lost 3 bases; unmatched junction nucleotides: 4. This CDR3 is built from 16 residues. The chain employs TRBV14 and TRBJ2-1, with 12 bases aligning to TRBD1. The clonotype was recovered from a human donor with melanoma. Sequenced material: cells from a culture (not recorded whether cultured in vitro). The CDR3 is CASSPGTGGYYNEQFF. The CDR3 nucleotides read TGTGCCAGCAGCCCGGGGACAGGGGGCTACTACAATGAGCAGTTCTTC.